This entry describes one T cell receptor beta chain. Its recognized antigen is unknown. No base quality values were provided; no much bigger clone lies one nucleotide off. The data originate from a study of blood T cell repertoires in COVID-19 (dated by TCRdb to 2020 to 2022). Notes on the research overall: Samples covering the acute and convalescent phases of COVID-19 were provided by collaborators in the United States, Italy and Spain. The prospective study material was composed of cDNA or gDNA derived from T cells, B-cell-depleted T cells, or PBMCs. The dataset comprised deeply sampled blood TCRbeta repertoires from subjects exposed to, actively infected with, or recovered from COVID-19. The repertoires were made available in a free public database intended to serve as a resource for research on the immune response to SARS-CoV-2. Samples were obtained from the ongoing ImmuneRACE study (first 160 participants) and from some 1,200 subjects provided by 6 global collaborators. Nearly every sample came with metadata listing a de-identified subject ID, COVID-19 status, age in years and sex. HLA class I and class II types, where available, came from metadata supplied by the sample provider rather than from assay-based typing.

V loses 2 bases, J loses 1 base, and the germline ends lie 3 bases apart. The CDR3 has 13 amino acids, counting the end cysteine and phenylalanine. The DNA shown is the 39-base CDR3, in frame from base 1. Looking up the germline V gene (reference sequence) yields CDR1 MNHEY and CDR2 SMNVEV. Results the study describes overall, beyond this receptor: The quantity of clinical and demographic metadata differed by source and by participant and was supplied without curation.

The immunoSEQ Assay, a bias-controlled multiplex PCR, was used to amplify TCRbeta CDR3 regions from genomic DNA. On the study's bioinformatics: Within the assay, amplification of reference gene primers was used to estimate how many nucleated cells each sample contained. Sequence reads were collapsed and filtered to measure the absolute abundance of every unique TCRbeta CDR3 rearrangement. For each sample, productive Simpson clonality was calculated as the square root of Simpson's diversity index across productive rearrangements. This is the immuneACCESS table as TCRdb keeps it, with only in-frame sequences that have V and J called. A part of the clones is gone; compared with another copy, unresolved V genes explain less than half, and the rest is unexplained. The DNA was the basis for D and trimming; V, J and clone size are from that table. Across this sample there are about 88,000 clones, with approximately 90% seen only once. Jointly, the top ten make up roughly 1.8% of the sample.

Each collaborating institution followed its own protocols to collect whole blood in K2EDTA tubes. For TCRbeta analysis, collaborators shipped samples in one of three forms: frozen whole blood, isolated PBMCs, or DNA extracted from either of those sample types. The sample was peripheral blood. The sequence came from a human donor with active COVID-19. The donor label of this sample is uncertain. This chain joins TRBV27 to TRBJ1-5, with the D gene not confidently named. For the CDR3, the sequence is CASSLQSNQPQHF. The sequenced DNA: TGTGCCAGCAGTTTACAGAGCAATCAGCCCCAGCATTTT.